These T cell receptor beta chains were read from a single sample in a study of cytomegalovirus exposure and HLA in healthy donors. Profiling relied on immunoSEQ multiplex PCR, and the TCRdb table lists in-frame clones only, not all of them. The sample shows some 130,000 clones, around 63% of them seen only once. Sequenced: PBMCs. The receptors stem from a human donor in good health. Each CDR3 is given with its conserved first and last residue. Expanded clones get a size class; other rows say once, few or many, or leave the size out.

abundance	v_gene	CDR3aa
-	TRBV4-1	CASSQGPTRGSLKEQFF
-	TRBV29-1	CSATVTANYGYTF
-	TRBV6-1	CASNVLQGSSGELFF
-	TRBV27	CASSSAGVAYYNEQFF
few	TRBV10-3	CAIRQTSGAHTDTQYF
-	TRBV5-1	CASSLSPFGGETQYF
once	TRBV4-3	CASSRGDSSSYEQYF
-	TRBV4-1	CASSQAVGGNQPQHF
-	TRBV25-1	CASSDPLFTGTQYF
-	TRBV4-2	CASSQDYRGNTDTQYF
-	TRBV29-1	CSAGQTYEQYF
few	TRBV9	CASSVAGLAGEETQYF
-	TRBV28	CASSLRDRDFYEQYF
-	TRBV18	CASSPRTGGPQPQHF
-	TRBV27	CASRNTRGYGYTF
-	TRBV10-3	CAISGGGENEQFF
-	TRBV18	CASSPSEGVTYEQYF
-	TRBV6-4	CASSSAAGVSDTQYF
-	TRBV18	CASSPHDRGGYEQYF
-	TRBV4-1	CASSQVTGGGYGANVLTF
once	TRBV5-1	CASSSTGTANTGELFF
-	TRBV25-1	CASSRQFRQYF
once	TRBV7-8	CASSIGATDTQYF
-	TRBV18	CASSLREGNTEAFF
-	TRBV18	CASSPGLAGNTGELFF
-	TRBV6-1	CASSDLLGRSGNEQFF
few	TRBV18	CASSPRDKETQYF
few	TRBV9	CASSAHDRDTGFRTQYF
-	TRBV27	CASSLEGLAGNEQYF
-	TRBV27	CASSWGGAGEAFF